The present entry profiles one TCR beta chain with its context. The method was immunoSEQ multiplex PCR; TCRdb's version includes in-frame clones alone and lacks a portion of them. The profile shows about 470,000 clones, roughly 83% of them singletons. CDR1 is MNHEY, CDR2 SMNVEV, per germline (reference sequence). The CDR3 covers 12 residues. The germline V and J ends were trimmed by 4 bases and 4 bases, with 5 bases remaining between them. This sample was included in a study of shared clonotypes between healthy human individuals. Recent acute infections and vaccinations were absent in the healthy HIV-negative adult donors.

The chain joins TRBV27 to TRBJ1-5; no clear D. Specimen: PBMCs. The TCR originated in a woman in her forties in good health. Some clones in this sample may be carry-over from other donors' samples. The CDR3 coding sequence is TGTGCCAGCAGTTCCGGGAATCAGCCCCAGCATTTT. Amino acids: CASSSGNQPQHF.